This TCR beta chain is from a study of T cells in Graves' hyperthyroidism and ophthalmopathy. Regions amplified from RNA transcripts were the TCR beta CDR3 regions. TCR CDR3 underwent first-round RT-PCR with the HTBI primer set. TCRdb re-called the multiplex PCR reads through MiXCR, storing one row per CDR3 protein. The repertoire consists of fewer than 300,000 distinct CDR3 sequences, with 25% to 30% occurring once and the leading ten covering about a quarter. Germline CDR1 is SGHRS and CDR2 is YFSETQ. The CDR3 runs to 14 residues. Trimming stripped 0 bases from V and 2 bases from J, with 9 bases between. Ten or more counts support this clonotype.

This receptor was identified in a man aged 40-50 years with Graves' hyperthyroidism that later progressed to Graves' ophthalmopathy. Sequenced sample: blood. The V gene is TRBV5-1, the J gene TRBJ2-7; D is perhaps TRBD1 (6 bases). The CDR3 DNA reads TGCGCCAGCAGCTTGGGGGCAGGGGCCTACGAGCAGTACTTC. It is translated as CASSLGAGAYEQYF.